This T cell receptor beta chain was sequenced during a study of blood T cell repertoires in COVID-19. About the study: COVID-19 samples from acute and convalescent phases originated in the United States, Italy and Spain.

Authors' processing steps: Estimates of nucleated cell counts were drawn from the amplification of reference gene primers. The repertoire was sequenced with immunoSEQ multiplex PCR; TCRdb's copy has only in-frame clones and lacks some. The V and J calls and clone size are taken from that table; D and trimming were inferred from the DNA. The sample comprises about 44,000 clones, approximately 88% of which are singletons, and 1% to 1.5% rests with the top ten. This TCR was recovered from a woman aged 40 to 50 with acute or convalescent COVID-19. Sequenced: peripheral blood.

CDR3 nucleotide sequence: TGTGCCAGCAGCTCAAGCCTAGCGGGGGGAAGATACAATGAGCAGTTCTTC. Residues: CASSSSLAGGRYNEQFF. The chain is built from TRBV4-2 and TRBJ2-1; 11 bases line up with TRBD2. Trimming at V came to 5 bases and at J to 4 bases, leaving 10 bases not matched to a gene. The CDR3 sequence is 17 residues long. Germline-derived CDR1 and CDR2 are LGHNA and YNFKEQ.